This entry concerns a single TCR beta chain. The data were taken from a study of blood T cell repertoires in COVID-19. Turning to the study itself: Some COVID-19 samples were acute and others convalescent; all came from the United States, Italy and Spain. PBMCs, B-cell-depleted T cells, or T cells provided the cDNA or gDNA that made up the material.

Germline assignment: CDR1 SGHAT and CDR2 FQNNGV. The CDR3 has 16 amino acids. The J segment lost 4 bases and the V segment lost 4 bases, leaving 8 bases of the junction unmatched. Profiled with immunoSEQ multiplex PCR; TCRdb holds only in-frame clones, not every one. The repertoire holds under 300,000 clones, 84% seen once, with about 4% in the top ten. The clonotype originates from a man aged 50-59 years with acute or convalescent COVID-19. The gene calls are TRBV11-2 and TRBJ2-2, with 8 bases identical to TRBD2. Sample: peripheral blood. CDR3 bases: TGTGCCAGCAGCTCAACAGCGGGGGACGTCACCGGGGAGCTGTTTTTT. Its translation: CASSSTAGDVTGELFF. The whole variable domain, remainder taken from reference TRBV11-2 and TRBJ2-2, is EAGVAQSPRYKIIEKRQSVAFWCNPISGHATLYWYQQILGQGPKLLIQFQNNGVVDDSQLPKDRFSAERLKGVDSTLKIQPAKLEDSAVYLCASSSTAGDVTGELFFGEGSRLTVL.